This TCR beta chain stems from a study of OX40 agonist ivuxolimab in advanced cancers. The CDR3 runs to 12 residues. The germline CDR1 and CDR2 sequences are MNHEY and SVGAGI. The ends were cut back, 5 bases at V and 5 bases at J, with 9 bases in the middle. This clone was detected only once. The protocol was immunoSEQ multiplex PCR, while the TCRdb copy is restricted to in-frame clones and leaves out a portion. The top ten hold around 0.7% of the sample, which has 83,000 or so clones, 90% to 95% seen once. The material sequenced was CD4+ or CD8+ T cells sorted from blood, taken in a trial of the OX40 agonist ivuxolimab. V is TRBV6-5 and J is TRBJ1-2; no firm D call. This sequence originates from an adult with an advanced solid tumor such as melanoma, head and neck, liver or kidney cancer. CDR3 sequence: CASSERRYGYTF. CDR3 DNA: TGTGCCAGCAGTGAACGGCGTTATGGCTACACCTTC.